Sequencing of this TCR beta chain was carried out in a study of T cell responses to AZD1222 COVID-19 vaccine. Study-level findings and limits: Only a handful of people who got AZD1222 tested seropositive at baseline. Compared with day 0, the breadth and depth of the Spike-specific TCR repertoire rose significantly after two doses of AZD1222. Regions left unmutated in variants are reportedly the target of nearly half of spike-specific TCRs.

The CDR3 is 13 residues long. Germline V gene sequence: CDR1 LGHNA, CDR2 YSLEER. Germline trimming cut 0 bases from V and 15 bases from J; bases unmatched to any gene: 8. Of note for this clone: Its antigen is as yet unknown.

This table comes from immunoSEQ multiplex PCR, and its TCRdb copy is limited to in-frame clones, with some not included. The table records 150,000 to 200,000 clones, about nine tenths of them present only once. The chain recombines TRBV4-3 with TRBJ2-1; 7 bases line up with TRBD1. The sequencing here drew on peripheral blood, taken on day 0 of MenACWY control vaccination. The clonotype comes from an adult in good health. CDR3 sequence (DNA): TGCGCCAGCAGCCAAGATTCGGGACAGAGAGGGTTCTTC. Its translation: CASSQDSGQRGFF.